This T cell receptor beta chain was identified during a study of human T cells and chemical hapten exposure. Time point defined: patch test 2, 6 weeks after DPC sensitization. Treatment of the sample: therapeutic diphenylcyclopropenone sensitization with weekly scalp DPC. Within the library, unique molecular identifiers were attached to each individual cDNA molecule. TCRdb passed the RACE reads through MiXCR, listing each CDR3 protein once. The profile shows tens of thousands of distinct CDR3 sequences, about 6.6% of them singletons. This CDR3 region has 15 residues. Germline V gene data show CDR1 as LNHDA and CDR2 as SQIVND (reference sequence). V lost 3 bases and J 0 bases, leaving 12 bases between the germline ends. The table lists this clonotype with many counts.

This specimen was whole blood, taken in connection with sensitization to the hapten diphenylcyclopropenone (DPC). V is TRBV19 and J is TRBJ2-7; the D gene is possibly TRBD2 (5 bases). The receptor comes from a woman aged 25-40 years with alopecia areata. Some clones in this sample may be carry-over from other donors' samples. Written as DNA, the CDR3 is TGTGCCAGTAGTATCGTCGGAGGATACTCCTACGAGCAGTACTTC. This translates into CASSIVGGYSYEQYF.